This T cell receptor beta chain was sequenced during a study of cytomegalovirus exposure and HLA in healthy donors (dated by TCRdb to about 2017). For the wider study: An earlier analysis of 587 of the donors reported 276 Gb of sequence data and 117 million unique TCR beta sequences obtained from about 179 million T cells. In a later genetic analysis, genome-wide SNP genotypes for about three fifths of the 666 donors were used, and that subset was treated as a discovery cohort. Of the roughly 400 genotyped donors, 75% to 85% were placed in the genetic ancestry cluster associated with self-reported Caucasian donors. Donor age, sex, ethnicity and CMV serostatus were compiled alongside the repertoire data. The number of donors typed differed by locus, with 629-630 for A, B, C, DRB1 and DQB1, more than 500 for DQA1, over 600 for DPA1, and roughly 450 for DPB1. Besides the first cohort of about 730 subjects, a separate validation cohort made up of over a hundred different subjects was used. Among about 390 genotyped donors of the cohort, an average of around 240,000 unique TCR beta nucleotide sequences were sequenced per donor, around 18% of them non-productive. Both class I and class II loci were covered by HLA typing, at four-digit resolution. A later analysis re-analyzed previously published TCR beta repertoires from 660 or so donors and added high-resolution HLA genotyping to study TCR occurrence patterns. The study combined high-throughput TCR immunosequencing, statistical association of individual TCRs with disease status, and machine learning to predict cytomegalovirus infection status. Rather than using new phenotypic data, the later analysis identified candidate immune exposures from TCR beta sequences and from how often those sequences occurred across donors. All discovery cohort repertoires had been generated on a single sequencing platform. The T cell repertoires of about 700 subjects were profiled by immunosequencing and related to cytomegalovirus serostatus. To decide whether each TCR beta V gene segment behaved as functional or pseudogenic, an earlier analysis of some 600 of the donors relied on high-throughput TCR beta sequencing. The study aimed to test whether signatures of past pathogen exposure could be identified by cataloging public T cell receptors. About five DR-DQ haplotypes were handled as single units for association and clustering, since linkage in the cohort was strong. An early release that covered approximately 600 HLA-typed donors contained about 300 gigabases of sequencing data and 85 million to 100 million unique TCR sequences.

CDR1 and CDR2 are drawn from the germline V gene (reference sequence): SEHNR, FQNEAQ. The CDR3 holds 14 amino acids from the cysteine to the phenylalanine. The kept DNA is CDR3 alone, 42 bases in frame from the first base. V and J lose 6 bases and 2 bases, and a span of 13 bases separates them. For this clone: Its target antigen remains unknown. Base qualities are not provided; no much larger clone lies one nucleotide away.

The library was produced with the immunoSEQ multiplex PCR assay. For the multiplex PCR, a mixture combining 60 forward primers for TCR Vbeta segments and 13 reverse primers for TCR Jbeta segments was used. Amplification of the CDR3 region of rearranged TCR beta genes was performed with a multiplex PCR assay on genomic DNA. Amplified TCR beta libraries were sequenced as 87-base-pair reads on the Illumina HiSeq System. Per the source publication's procedure: A later analysis tallied 75 million to 95 million unique TCR beta chains across the 650 to 750 repertoires, and about 10 million of those chains were shared by two or more donors. To remove PCR and sequencing errors, raw reads were error-corrected and collapsed into unique sequences using a nearest-neighbor algorithm that merged closely related sequences. To assign V, D and J gene segments, CDR3 sequences were aligned to IMGT reference sequences. For a sequence to be retained, a match of at least six nucleotides to both a V gene segment and a J gene segment was required. A rearrangement counted as productive if the CDR3 had no stop codons and remained in frame with V and J, and every other rearrangement counted as non-productive. Following IMGT convention, CDR3 was defined as the stretch from the second conserved V-encoded cysteine to the conserved J-encoded phenylalanine. The earlier analysis of 587 of the donors excluded sequences that lacked an unambiguous match to a single V gene segment. In an earlier analysis of a few hundred of the donors, V segments were called functional above 56.7% productive rearrangements and were called segregating when the between-donor standard deviation exceeded 5%. A statistical classification framework was built to diagnose cytomegalovirus status from the catalog of TCR beta chain sequences. In a later analysis, V and J genes were assigned by comparing TCR nucleotide sequences against IMGT/GENE-DB human TR gene sequences. In a later analysis, CDR3 sequences and most-parsimonious VDJ recombination scenarios were assigned using the TCRdist pipeline. A later analysis defined each TCR beta chain by its CDR3 amino acid sequence plus V-gene family, and excluded reads lacking a unique V-gene family. A later analysis removed 600 or so highly shared, low-generation-probability nucleotide sequences to deal with suspected cross-contamination and a sequencing artifact. In a later analysis, a clonal expansion index was calculated for each public chain from normalized within-repertoire ranks of inferred template counts. In a later analysis, generation probabilities were computed using a VDJ recombination model fitted to out-of-frame rearrangements, and the results were checked against IGoR. A later analysis scored TCR-TCR, TCR-HLA and TCR-CMV co-occurrence with hypergeometric tests, applying a repertoire-size bias correction to TCR pairs. False discovery rates were estimated in a later analysis by permuting HLA or CMV assignments 20 times. In a later analysis, co-occurring TCRs were grouped using DBSCAN, with TCRdist sequence similarity added in when clustering inside HLA-allele-positive subsets. Repertoires with fewer than 30,000 or more than 120,000 public chains were left out of co-occurrence clustering, as were roughly five repertoires with anomalous nucleotide sharing. Sourced from immuneACCESS, this table was stored by TCRdb with only in-frame sequences that have V and J called. A share of the clones is absent; for the studies checked, an unresolved V gene accounts for under half, and the remainder has no known explanation. D and trimming come from the DNA, and the V and J calls and clone size come from that table. The sample table records roughly 130,000 clones; about three quarters of these occur just once. Jointly, the top ten make up approximately 7% of the sample.

In total, just over 650 healthy bone marrow donors made up the cohort. Cohort members were all nominally healthy when sampled, although unrecorded immune exposures were likely present. The donor tested CMV seropositive, placing the donor among the 250 to 350 seropositive members of the cohort. Each donor provided a peripheral blood sample, and peripheral blood mononuclear cells were used for TCR beta sequencing. The Qiagen DNeasy Blood Extraction Kit was used to extract genomic DNA from the blood cell samples. Paper-wide results and their limitations: A later analysis found that HLA-associated TCR beta chains were more clonally expanded and had lower generation probabilities than equally common non-associated chains. In an earlier analysis of several hundred of the donors, most TCR beta V segments were observed in productive rearrangements about 87% or about 30% of the time, broadly matching IMGT annotations. The study listed 150 to 200 TCR beta chains as associated with cytomegalovirus. Strong co-occurrence of HLA alleles, especially DR and DQ, made assigning TCR associations to individual alleles difficult. A group of highly shared sequence variants was considered likely to be a technical artifact of the sequencing pipeline. The classifier was reported to diagnose cytomegalovirus status with high specificity and sensitivity in both the original cohort and the validation cohort. Most CMV-associated TCR beta chains appeared to be HLA-restricted in a later analysis, and the HLA associations seemed to be driven largely by CMV exposure. According to a later genetic analysis, donors in an Asian-associated ancestry cluster had fewer N-insertions in productive TCRs than the roughly 660-donor mean. Because HLA typing was unavailable for some donors at each locus, only the typed subset was used in association tests. Sequencing depth was assumed to be roughly uniform across donors in the presence/absence analyses, though that assumption may not hold. Because counts were too low, around 18 rarely observed V segments, including chromosome 9 orphons, were left out of the earlier analysis of approximately 500 of the donors. According to a later analysis, parvovirus B19, influenza, CMV and Epstein-Barr virus appeared linked to several top co-occurrence clusters. In vitro tests confirmed that a few of the cytomegalovirus-associated TCR beta chains recognize cytomegalovirus antigens. Immune exposure information for the cohort was limited to CMV serostatus. According to a later analysis, TCR association rates differed among HLA loci, with DRB1 alleles showing the most associated TCRs and HLA-C alleles showing the fewest. In this cohort, only TCR beta chains were sequenced, and detectable features were limited by the absence of alpha or paired-chain data. Specific HLA alleles were associated with 15,000 to 20,000 TCR beta sequences at a false discovery rate of 0.05 in a later analysis. Across donors, most TCR sequences were observed very rarely, whereas some public TCRs were present in many individuals. Linkage disequilibrium might explain the correlated functional status among segregating V segments, but an unknown experimental factor could not be ruled out. It was suggested by the authors that the approach could potentially be generalized to other disease states and immunological phenotypes. A later genetic analysis associated a missense DCLRE1C variant with V-gene and J-gene trimming of TCR beta chains, and an independent cohort replicated the association. Because the 87-base-pair reads could not distinguish some IMGT-functional V segments, including TRBV6-2 and TRBV6-3, those segments were excluded. A further reported finding was that TCR beta sequences accurately predicted the HLA-A and HLA-B alleles for most subjects in the first cohort.

The receptor's source is a man aged 40-49 years in good health and CMV-seropositive. The chain joins TRBV7-9 to TRBJ2-5, with TRBD1 as a weak D call on 6 bases. Material: PBMCs. The DNA sequence reads TGTGCCAGCAGTCCGGACAGATTGCAAGAGACCCAGTACTTC. It is translated as CASSPDRLQETQYF.